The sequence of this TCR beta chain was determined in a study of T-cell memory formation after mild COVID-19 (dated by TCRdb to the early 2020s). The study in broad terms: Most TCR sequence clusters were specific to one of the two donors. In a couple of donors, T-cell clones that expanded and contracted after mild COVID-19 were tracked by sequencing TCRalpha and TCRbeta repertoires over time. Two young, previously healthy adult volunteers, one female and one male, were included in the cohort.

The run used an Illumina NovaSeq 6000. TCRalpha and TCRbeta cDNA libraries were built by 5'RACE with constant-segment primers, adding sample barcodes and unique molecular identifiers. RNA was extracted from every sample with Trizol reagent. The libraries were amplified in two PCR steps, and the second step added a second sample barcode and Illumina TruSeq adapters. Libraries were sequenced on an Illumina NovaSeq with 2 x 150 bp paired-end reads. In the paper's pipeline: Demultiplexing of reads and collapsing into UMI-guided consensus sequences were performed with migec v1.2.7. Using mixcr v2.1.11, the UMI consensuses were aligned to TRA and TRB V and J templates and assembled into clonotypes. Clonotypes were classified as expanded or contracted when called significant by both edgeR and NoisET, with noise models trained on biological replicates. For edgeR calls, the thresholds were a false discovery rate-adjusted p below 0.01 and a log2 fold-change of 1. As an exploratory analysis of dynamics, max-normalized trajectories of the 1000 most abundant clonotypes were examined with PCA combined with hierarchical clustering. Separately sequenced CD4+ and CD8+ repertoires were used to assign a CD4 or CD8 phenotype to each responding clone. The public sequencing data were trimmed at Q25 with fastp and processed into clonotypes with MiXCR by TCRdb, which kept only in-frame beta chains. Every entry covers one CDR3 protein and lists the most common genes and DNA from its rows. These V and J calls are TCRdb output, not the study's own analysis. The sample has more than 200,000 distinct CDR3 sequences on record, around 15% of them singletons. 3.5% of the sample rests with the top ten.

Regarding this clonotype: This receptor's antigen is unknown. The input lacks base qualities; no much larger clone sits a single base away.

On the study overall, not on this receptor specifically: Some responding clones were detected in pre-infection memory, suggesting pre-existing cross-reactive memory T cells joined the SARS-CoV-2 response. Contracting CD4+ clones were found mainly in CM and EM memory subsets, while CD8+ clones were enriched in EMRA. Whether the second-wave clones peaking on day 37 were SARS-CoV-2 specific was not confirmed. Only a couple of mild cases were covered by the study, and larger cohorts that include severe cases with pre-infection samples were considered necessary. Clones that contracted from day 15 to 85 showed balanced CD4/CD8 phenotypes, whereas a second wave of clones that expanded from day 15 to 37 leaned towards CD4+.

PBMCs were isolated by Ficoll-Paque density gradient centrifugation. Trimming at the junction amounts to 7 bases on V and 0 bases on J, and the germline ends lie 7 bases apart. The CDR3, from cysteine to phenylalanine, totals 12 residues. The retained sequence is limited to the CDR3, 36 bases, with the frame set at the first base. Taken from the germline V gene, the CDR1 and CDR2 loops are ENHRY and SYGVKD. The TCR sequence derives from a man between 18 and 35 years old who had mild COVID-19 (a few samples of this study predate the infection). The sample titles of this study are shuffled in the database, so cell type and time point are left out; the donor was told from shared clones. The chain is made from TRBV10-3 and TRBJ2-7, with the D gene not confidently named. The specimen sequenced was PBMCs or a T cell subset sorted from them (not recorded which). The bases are TGTGCCATCACATCGGACTCCTACGAGCAGTACTTC. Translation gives CAITSDSYEQYF.